This TCR beta chain was obtained from a study of T-cell reconstitution after alpha-beta-depleted transplantation in children. Study-wide findings and caveats: Some patients owed their high day-60 TCRbeta diversity to surviving recipient T cells and thymic progenitors. Approximately two months post-transplant, alpha-beta T cells reportedly originated from several hundred expanded graft clones. The main origin of T-cell counts and diversity one year after transplant was newly produced T cells.

The CDR3 spans 15 residues. The germline CDR1 and CDR2 sequences are SEHNR and FQNEAQ (reference sequence). V lost 5 bases to trimming and J lost 0 bases, with 11 bases between them. As for this clonotype: The antigen is undetermined.

During its preparation, the TCRbeta library received unique molecular identifiers. In TCRdb, the PCR reads were re-called with MiXCR into one record per CDR3 protein. The table has fewer than 350,000 distinct CDR3 sequences, over 7.5% seen once. The sequencing here drew on peripheral blood, taken 360 days after TCRalphabeta/CD19-depleted stem cell transplant. The TCR originated in a female patient between 2 and 10 years old who had a stem cell transplant for Fanconi anemia, so the T cells may come from the graft donor. The rearrangement joins TRBV7-9 to TRBJ1-3; maybe TRBD1 (5 bases). CDR3 sequence: CASSPGGGSGNTIYF. The CDR3 nucleotides are TGTGCCAGCAGCCCCGGGGGGGGCTCTGGAAACACCATATATTTT.